A selection of T cell receptor beta chains follows, all from one sample in a study of shared clonotypes between healthy human individuals. Profiled with immunoSEQ multiplex PCR; TCRdb holds only in-frame clones, not every one. The repertoire holds 550,000 to 850,000 clones, with roughly 72% as singletons. Sequencing used memory CD4+ T cells sorted from blood. The receptors come from a woman aged 25 to 39 in good health. Both conserved end residues are part of each CDR3.

CDR3 protein: CASSESGGNTEAFF
J gene: TRBJ1-1
V gene: TRBV10-1

CDR3 protein: CASSDGNRMNTEAFF
J gene: TRBJ1-1
V gene: TRBV19

CDR3 protein: CAWRFRLAGKIDTQYF
J gene: TRBJ2-3
V gene: TRBV30

CDR3 protein: CASSPNPEGEGAFF
J gene: TRBJ1-1
V gene: TRBV18

CDR3 protein: CASSRDFEQYF
J gene: TRBJ2-7
V gene: TRBV7-9

CDR3 protein: CASSKGQGVSGYTF
J gene: TRBJ1-2
V gene: TRBV19

CDR3 protein: CASTILTGGNYGYTF
J gene: TRBJ1-2
V gene: TRBV28

CDR3 protein: CASTRGTQHSYGYTF
J gene: TRBJ1-2
V gene: TRBV28

CDR3 protein: CAIHGAKTGNTIYF
J gene: TRBJ1-3
V gene: TRBV10-3

CDR3 protein: CAISESERLAGDSYEQYF
J gene: TRBJ2-7
V gene: TRBV10-3

CDR3 protein: CASTGTTYNEQFF
J gene: TRBJ2-1
V gene: TRBV2

CDR3 protein: CASSPHDRAPEAFF
J gene: TRBJ1-1
V gene: TRBV28

CDR3 protein: CASSGTGQGYGYTF
J gene: TRBJ1-2
V gene: TRBV2

CDR3 protein: CALERGEKLFF
J gene: TRBJ1-4
V gene: TRBV30

CDR3 protein: CASSRRLAGGLQGEQYF
J gene: TRBJ2-7
V gene: TRBV19

CDR3 protein: CASSEKAPLEGYTF
J gene: TRBJ1-2
V gene: TRBV25-1

CDR3 protein: CASSLQVNDYGYTF
J gene: TRBJ1-2
V gene: TRBV7-9

CDR3 protein: CASSGGGIYEQYF
J gene: TRBJ2-7
V gene: TRBV2

CDR3 protein: CASSNQRDSYEQYF
J gene: TRBJ2-7
V gene: TRBV11-2

CDR3 protein: CASKGGDKDSNQPQHF
J gene: TRBJ1-5
V gene: TRBV28

CDR3 protein: CASSVGLFENEQFF
J gene: TRBJ2-1
V gene: TRBV9

CDR3 protein: CSASGRRGAFF
J gene: TRBJ1-1
V gene: TRBV20-1